What follows are 9 T cell receptor beta chains derived from one specimen sequenced in a study of T cell responses to AZD1222 COVID-19 vaccine. This table comes from immunoSEQ multiplex PCR, and its TCRdb copy is limited to in-frame clones, with some not included. The table has some 140,000 clones, 84% seen once. Sequencing used peripheral blood, obtained on day 0 of AZD1222 vaccination. These TCRs come from an adult in good health.

This chain joins TRBV29-1 and TRBJ1-1, with a weak D call TRBD1 (6 bases). Trimming cost V 6 bases and J 5 bases, with 13 bases left between them. Per germline, CDR1 SQVTM and CDR2 ANQGSEA. This CDR3 has 12 residues. This CDR3 is CSVNGQTTEAFF. The CDR3, as DNA: TGCAGCGTGAACGGACAGACAACTGAAGCTTTCTTT.

This chain joins TRBV28 and TRBJ1-2; TRBD1 might be the D (5 bases). The germline V and J ends were trimmed by 6 bases and 8 bases, with 16 bases remaining between them. This CDR3 is 13 amino acids long. CDR1 and CDR2 (germline): MDHEN, SYDVKM. The CDR3: CASRYLGPEGYTF. The CDR3 DNA is TGTGCCAGCAGATACTTGGGGCCGGAGGGCTACACCTTC.

V and J are TRBV15 and TRBJ1-5, with no clear D. The CDR3 has 15 amino acids. The V end lost 5 bases, the J end lost 6 bases, and 17 bases lay between the germline ends. CDR1 and CDR2 (germline): LNHNV, YYDKDF (reference sequence). The CDR3 protein is CATSERGGPFQPQHF. The CDR3 nucleotides are TGTGCCACCAGCGAGAGAGGAGGGCCCTTTCAGCCCCAGCATTTT.

The gene calls are TRBV3-1 (or the pseudogene TRBV3-2) and TRBJ2-2; weak D call: TRBD2 (6 bases). The V end lost 0 bases, the J end lost 3 bases, and 17 bases lay between the germline ends. The CDR3 is 18 residues long. Germline CDR1 reads LGHDT; CDR2 reads YNNKEL (reference sequence). This CDR3 is CASSQDAWGEKDTGELFF. DNA for the CDR3: TGTGCCAGCAGCCAAGATGCCTGGGGGGAGAAGGACACCGGGGAGCTGTTTTTT.

The chain joins TRBV2 to TRBJ1-1; maybe TRBD1 (5 bases). Trimming stripped 4 bases from V and 4 bases from J, with 7 bases between. The V gene's germline CDR1 is SNHLY and CDR2 FYNNEI. The CDR3 has 12 residues. CDR3: CASSGGLTEAFF. The CDR3 bases are TGTGCCAGCAGTGGGGGCCTCACTGAAGCTTTCTTT.

This clone was seen just once. Here the CDR3 DNA reads TGTGCCAGCAACAGGGATGATCAGCCCCAGCATTTT. Translation: CASNRDDQPQHF. The gene calls are TRBV2 and TRBJ1-5, with D tentatively TRBD1 (6 bases). Trimming left V 7 bases short and J 5 bases short, with 9 bases between. This CDR3 comprises 12 residues. CDR1 SNHLY and CDR2 FYNNEI come from the germline V gene.

The chain combines TRBV23-1 with TRBJ1-3, with 9 bases identical to TRBD1. TRBV23-1 is recorded as an ORF, its role being uncertain. The CDR3 sequence is 14 residues long. The ends lost 6 bases at V and 2 bases at J; junction bases unmatched: 2. The CDR3 DNA sequence: TGCGCCAGCAGCTGGGACAGGGCTGGAAACACCATATATTTT. Amino acid sequence: CASSWDRAGNTIYF.

The chain employs TRBV6-5 and TRBJ2-1, with a possible D match to TRBD2 (6 bases). This CDR3 has 15 residues. Germline V gives CDR1 MNHEY, CDR2 SVGAGI. Trimming took off 6 bases at V and 7 bases at J, with 19 bases between the two ends. CDR3 DNA: TGTGCCAGCAGCCATCCCTCGGGGAGGACGAATGAGCAGTTCTTC. This codes for CASSHPSGRTNEQFF.

This sequence joins TRBV5-1 and TRBJ2-2; no definite D call. The length of the CDR3 is 13 residues. Germline lookup yields CDR1 SGHRS and CDR2 YFSETQ. Trimming removed 2 bases from V and 5 bases from J, with 7 bases in between. Here the CDR3 DNA reads TGCGCCAGCAGCTTACAACGGACCGGGGAGCTGTTTTTT. Translated: CASSLQRTGELFF.